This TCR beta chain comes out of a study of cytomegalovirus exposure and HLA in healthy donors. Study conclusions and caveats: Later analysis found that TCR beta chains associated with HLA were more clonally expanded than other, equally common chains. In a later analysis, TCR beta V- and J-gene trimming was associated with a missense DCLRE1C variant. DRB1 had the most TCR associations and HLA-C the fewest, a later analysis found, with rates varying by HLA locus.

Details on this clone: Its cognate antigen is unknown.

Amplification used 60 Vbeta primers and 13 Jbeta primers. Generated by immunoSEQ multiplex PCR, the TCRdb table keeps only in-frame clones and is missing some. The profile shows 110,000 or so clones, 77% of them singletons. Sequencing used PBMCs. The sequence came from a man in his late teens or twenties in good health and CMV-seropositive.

This CDR3 is CASSPLISRVSYNEQFF. Written as DNA, the CDR3 is TGTGCCAGCAGCCCCCTAATCTCCAGGGTCTCCTACAATGAGCAGTTCTTC. The chain recombines TRBV11-2 with TRBJ2-1; weak D call: TRBD1 (5 bases). The length of the CDR3 is 17 residues. Germline V CDR1 and CDR2: SGHAT, FQNNGV. Trimming took 5 bases from V and 0 from J, leaving 17 bases between them.